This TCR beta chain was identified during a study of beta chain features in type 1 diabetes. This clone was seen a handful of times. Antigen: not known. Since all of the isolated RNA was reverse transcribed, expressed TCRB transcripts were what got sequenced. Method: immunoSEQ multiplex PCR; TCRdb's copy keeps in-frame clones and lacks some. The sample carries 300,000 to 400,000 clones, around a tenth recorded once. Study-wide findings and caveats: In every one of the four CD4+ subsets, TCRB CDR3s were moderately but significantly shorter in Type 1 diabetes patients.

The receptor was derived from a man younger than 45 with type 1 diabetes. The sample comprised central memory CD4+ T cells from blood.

In DNA, the CDR3 is TGTGCCAGCAGCTCCCGGACTAGCGGGAGGGTCGGGGGGTGGTTCTTC. Protein product: CASSSRTSGRVGGWFF. This sequence joins TRBV7-2 and TRBJ2-1, with 15 bases lining up with TRBD2. CDR1 is SGHTA and CDR2 is FQGNSA in the germline V gene. The CDR3 covers 16 residues. V gave up 4 bases and J gave up 15 bases; unmatched junction bases: 13.